The rows below give T cell receptor beta chains drawn from one sample of a study of T cell responses to AZD1222 COVID-19 vaccine. Libraries were prepared by immunoSEQ multiplex PCR; TCRdb keeps only in-frame clonotypes and omits some of them. The sample has 77,000 or so clones, under 95% seen once. Material: peripheral blood, obtained on day 0 of MenACWY control vaccination. These receptor sequences come from an adult in good health. CDR3s include the opening cysteine and the closing phenylalanine or tryptophan. D genes are given only for firm matches. Clone size, where shown, is once, few, many, or a class for clones that have expanded.

TRBV7-2,-,TRBD1,TRBJ2-5,CASSPMRAGGRETQYF,TGTGCCAGCAGCCCAATGAGGGCAGGGGGCCGGGAGACCCAGTACTTC
TRBV6-5,-,-,TRBJ1-5,CASSLDSLNQPQHF,TGTGCCAGCAGCCTAGACAGCCTCAATCAGCCCCAGCATTTT
TRBV15,-,TRBD2,TRBJ2-1,CATSRGERGVRREQFF,TGTGCCACCAGCAGAGGGGAGCGGGGGGTGCGTCGTGAGCAGTTCTTC
TRBV28,-,-,TRBJ1-5,CASSLRLINQPQHF,TGTGCCAGCAGTTTAAGGCTGATCAATCAGCCCCAGCATTTT
TRBV5-8,once,-,TRBJ1-3,CASSLRGATGNTIYF,TGTGCCAGCAGCTTGAGGGGGGCTACGGGAAACACCATATATTTT
TRBV7-3,-,TRBD2,TRBJ2-1,CASSRLAGFGYNEQFF,TGTGCCAGCAGCCGACTAGCGGGCTTCGGTTACAATGAGCAGTTCTTC
TRBV11-3,-,TRBD1,TRBJ2-5,CASSPGTGTGETQYF,TGTGCCAGCAGCCCCGGGACAGGGACAGGAGAGACCCAGTACTTC
TRBV18,-,TRBD1,TRBJ1-2,CASSPRTGENYGYTF,TGTGCCAGCTCACCTCGGACAGGGGAAAACTATGGCTACACCTTC
TRBV5-4,-,TRBD2,TRBJ2-3,CASSLDPAGATDTQYF,TGTGCCAGCAGCTTGGATCCAGCGGGGGCCACAGATACGCAGTATTTT
TRBV7-2,-,-,TRBJ2-1,CASSPTLARNYNEQFF,TGTGCCAGCAGCCCCACCCTAGCTCGGAACTACAATGAGCAGTTCTTC
TRBV10-1,-,-,TRBJ2-5,CASSDPSYETQYF,TGCGCCAGCAGCGACCCCTCATATGAGACCCAGTACTTC
TRBV18,-,TRBD1,TRBJ1-2,CASSPQGDGYTF,TGTGCCAGCTCACCGCAGGGGGATGGCTACACCTTC
TRBV3-1/TRBV3-2,-,-,TRBJ2-7,CASSRGQGGYYEQYF,TGTGCCAGCAGTCGCGGACAGGGAGGGTACTACGAGCAGTACTTC
TRBV5-5,-,-,TRBJ2-2,CASSWGFVGELFF,TGTGCCAGCAGCTGGGGGTTTGTCGGGGAGCTGTTTTTT
TRBV20-1,-,-,TRBJ2-1,CSASTSSEQFF,TGCAGTGCGTCGACTAGTTCAGAGCAGTTCTTC
TRBV7-2,-,TRBD1,TRBJ2-7,CASSRDRANYEQYF,TGTGCCAGCAGTCGGGACAGGGCTAACTACGAGCAGTACTTC
TRBV11-3,-,-,TRBJ1-1,CASSLVPGTEAFF,TGTGCCAGCAGCTTAGTGCCGGGCACTGAAGCTTTCTTT
TRBV7-2,-,TRBD2,TRBJ2-5,CASSWLAGGPETQYF,TGTGCCAGCAGCTGGCTAGCGGGGGGGCCAGAGACCCAGTACTTC
TRBV4-3,-,TRBD1,TRBJ1-2,CASSQGHGTGFLGYTF,TGCGCCAGCAGCCAAGGACACGGGACAGGGTTTCTTGGCTACACCTTC
TRBV6-5,once,-,TRBJ1-4,CASTMNRVNEKLFF,TGTGCCAGCACAATGAACAGGGTTAATGAAAAACTGTTTTTT
TRBV7-3,-,-,TRBJ2-2,CASSPTGQPGYGELFF,TGTGCCAGCAGCCCAACGGGGCAGCCAGGATACGGGGAGCTGTTTTTT
TRBV28,-,-,TRBJ1-4,CASSFDTGATNEKLFF,TGTGCCAGCAGTTTCGATACAGGAGCAACTAATGAAAAACTGTTTTTT
TRBV15,-,TRBD1,TRBJ2-7,CATSPRAVDRGLGEQYF,TGTGCCACCAGCCCAAGGGCAGTGGACAGGGGGCTGGGCGAGCAGTACTTC
TRBV9,-,-,TRBJ2-2,CASSVEVAGELFF,TGTGCCAGCAGCGTAGAGGTAGCCGGGGAGCTGTTTTTT
TRBV19,-,-,TRBJ1-2,CASHPGSTGDGYTF,TGTGCCAGCCACCCGGGGAGCACGGGCGATGGCTACACCTTC
TRBV7-2,-,TRBD2,TRBJ2-7,CASSPGLAGGLYEQYF,TGTGCCAGCAGCCCGGGACTAGCGGGGGGGCTATACGAGCAGTACTTC
TRBV3-1/TRBV3-2,-,-,TRBJ2-2,CASSQSEKNTGELFF,TGTGCCAGCAGCCAGTCAGAGAAGAACACCGGGGAGCTGTTTTTT
TRBV12-5,once,TRBD1,TRBJ2-5,CASATGARRETQYF,TGTGCTAGTGCTACAGGGGCGAGGCGAGAGACCCAGTACTTC
TRBV12-3/TRBV12-4,-,-,TRBJ1-1,CASSTHRSTEAFF,TGTGCCAGCAGTACGCACAGGAGCACTGAAGCTTTCTTT
TRBV19,once,-,TRBJ1-5,CASTPGGQNNQPQHF,TGTGCCAGTACCCCTGGCGGACAGAACAATCAGCCCCAGCATTTT
TRBV2,-,-,TRBJ1-5,CASSDTARQPQHF,TGTGCCAGCAGCGACACGGCCAGGCAGCCCCAGCATTTT
TRBV7-2,-,-,TRBJ2-1,CASSLLGVGSGNEQFF,TGTGCCAGCAGCTTGTTAGGCGTAGGGTCAGGGAATGAGCAGTTCTTC
TRBV10-2,-,-,TRBJ2-3,CASILGAASTDTQYF,TGCGCCAGCATCCTAGGGGCGGCTAGCACAGATACGCAGTATTTT
TRBV18,-,-,TRBJ2-5,CASSPQETQYF,TGTGCCAGCTCCCCCCAAGAGACCCAGTACTTC
TRBV18,-,-,TRBJ2-3,CASSPPVTDTQYF,TGTGCCAGCTCACCACCGGTTACAGATACGCAGTATTTT
TRBV7-2,-,-,TRBJ2-1,CASSLGGPLREQFF,TGTGCCAGCAGCTTAGGGGGGCCCCTACGTGAGCAGTTCTTC
TRBV3-1/TRBV3-2,-,-,TRBJ2-3,CASSRFQGADTQYF,TGTGCCAGCAGTAGGTTTCAGGGCGCCGACACGCAGTATTTT
TRBV2,-,-,TRBJ1-5,CASSDRLALGGVQPQHF,TGTGCCAGCAGTGACCGTCTTGCCTTGGGGGGCGTTCAGCCCCAGCATTTT
TRBV7-2,-,TRBD1,TRBJ2-2,CASSKGSGTGETGELFF,TGTGCCAGCAGCAAAGGCTCCGGGACAGGGGAAACCGGGGAGCTGTTTTTT
TRBV5-1,-,-,TRBJ2-1,CASSLLLPGSSYNEQFF,TGCGCCAGCAGCTTGTTACTTCCAGGGAGCTCCTACAATGAGCAGTTCTTC
TRBV7-3,-,-,TRBJ2-2,CASSSGQNTGELFF,TGTGCCAGCAGCTCGGGACAAAACACCGGGGAGCTGTTTTTT
TRBV12-3/TRBV12-4,-,-,TRBJ1-1,CASRNRVNTEAFF,TGTGCCAGCAGGAATAGGGTTAACACTGAAGCTTTCTTT
TRBV18,-,-,TRBJ2-5,CASSPVSPGVTETQYF,TGTGCCAGCTCACCAGTATCGCCAGGGGTTACAGAGACCCAGTACTTC
TRBV4-3,-,-,TRBJ1-5,CASSQDRGSIQPQHF,TGCGCCAGCAGCCAAGACAGGGGTTCAATTCAGCCCCAGCATTTT
TRBV6-5,once,-,TRBJ2-2,CASSKLVHTGELFF,TGTGCCAGCAGTAAACTAGTTCACACCGGGGAGCTGTTTTTT
TRBV4-3,-,TRBD2,TRBJ2-7,CASSQEPSGSYEQYF,TGCGCCAGCAGCCAAGAGCCTAGCGGCTCCTACGAGCAGTACTTC
TRBV19,-,-,TRBJ1-1,CASSVRDTMEEAFF,TGTGCCAGTAGTGTTCGGGACACTATGGAGGAAGCTTTCTTT
TRBV15,few,TRBD2,TRBJ2-7,CATSISGRASYEQYF,TGTGCCACCAGCATTAGCGGGAGGGCCTCCTACGAGCAGTACTTC
TRBV10-3,-,TRBD1,TRBJ2-3,CAISPGTGQDTQYF,TGTGCCATCAGCCCCGGGACAGGGCAAGATACGCAGTATTTT
TRBV2,-,-,TRBJ1-2,CASSDYTF,TGTGCCAGTTCAGACTACACCTTC
TRBV6-5,-,-,TRBJ1-4,CASAIGQGGEKLFF,TGTGCCAGCGCCATCGGGCAGGGCGGCGAAAAACTGTTTTTT